The present T cell receptor (beta chain) was sequenced within a study of T cell clones after liver transplantation. Measured with immunoSEQ multiplex PCR; TCRdb has only the in-frame clones, and not every one. The sample contains 75,000 to 100,000 clones, 82% of which appear only once. This clone was seen only once. This CDR3 region has 11 residues. Germline V gene data show CDR1 as DFQATT and CDR2 as SNEGSKA (reference sequence). Trimming took off 5 bases at V and 2 bases at J, with 6 bases between the two ends. This receptor was taken from a human patient who received a liver transplant. Some of the T cells might come from the graft donor. Source: CD4+ T cells from blood, taken 45 to 47 months after liver transplant. This sequence joins TRBV20-1 and TRBJ1-1; D not certain. Here the CDR3 reads CSADENTEAFF. DNA for the CDR3: TGCAGTGCTGACGAAAACACTGAAGCTTTCTTT.